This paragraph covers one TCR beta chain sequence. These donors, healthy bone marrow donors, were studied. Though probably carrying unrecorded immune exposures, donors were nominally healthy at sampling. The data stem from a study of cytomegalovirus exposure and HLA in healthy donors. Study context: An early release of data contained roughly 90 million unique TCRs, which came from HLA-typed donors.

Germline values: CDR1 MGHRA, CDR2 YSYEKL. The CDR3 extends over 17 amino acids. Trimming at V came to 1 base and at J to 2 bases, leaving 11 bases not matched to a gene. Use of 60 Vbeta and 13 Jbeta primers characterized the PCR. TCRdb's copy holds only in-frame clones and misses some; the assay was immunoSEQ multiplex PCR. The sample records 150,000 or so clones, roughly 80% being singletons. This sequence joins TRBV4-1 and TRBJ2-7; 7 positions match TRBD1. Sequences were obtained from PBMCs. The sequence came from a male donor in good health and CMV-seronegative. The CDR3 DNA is TGCGCCAGCAGCCAAGCTCAAGGGGGCGAGATTCCCTACGAGCAGTACTTC. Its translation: CASSQAQGGEIPYEQYF.